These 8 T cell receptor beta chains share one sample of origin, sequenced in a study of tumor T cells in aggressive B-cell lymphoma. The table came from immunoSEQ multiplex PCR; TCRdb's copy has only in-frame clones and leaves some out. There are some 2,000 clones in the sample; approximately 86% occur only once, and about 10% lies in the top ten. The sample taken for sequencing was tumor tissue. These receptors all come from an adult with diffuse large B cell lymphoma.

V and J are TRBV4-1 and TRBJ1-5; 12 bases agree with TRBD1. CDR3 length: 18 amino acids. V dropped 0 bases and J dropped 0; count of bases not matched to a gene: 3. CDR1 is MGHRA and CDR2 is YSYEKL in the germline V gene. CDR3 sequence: CASSQESGQGASNQPQHF. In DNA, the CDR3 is TGCGCCAGCAGCCAAGAATCGGGACAGGGGGCTAGCAATCAGCCCCAGCATTTT.

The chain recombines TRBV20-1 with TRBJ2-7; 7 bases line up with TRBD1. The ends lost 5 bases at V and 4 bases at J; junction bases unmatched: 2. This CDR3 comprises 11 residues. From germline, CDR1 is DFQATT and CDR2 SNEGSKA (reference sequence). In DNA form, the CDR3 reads TGCAGTGCTGGGGACAGTTACGAGCAGTACTTC. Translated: CSAGDSYEQYF.

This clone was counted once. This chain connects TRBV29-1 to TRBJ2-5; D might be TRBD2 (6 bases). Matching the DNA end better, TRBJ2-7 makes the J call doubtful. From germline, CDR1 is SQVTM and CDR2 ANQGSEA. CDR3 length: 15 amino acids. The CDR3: CSVEEEGTGHYEQYF. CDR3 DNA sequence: TGCAGCGTTGAAGAGGAGGGTACAGGTCACTACGAGCAGTACTTC.

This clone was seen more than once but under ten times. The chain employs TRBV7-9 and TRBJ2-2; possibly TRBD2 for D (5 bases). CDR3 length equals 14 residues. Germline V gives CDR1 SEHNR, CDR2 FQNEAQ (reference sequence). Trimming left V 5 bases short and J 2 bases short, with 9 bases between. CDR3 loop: CASSPRGNTGELFF. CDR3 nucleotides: TGTGCCAGCAGCCCCCGGGGAAACACCGGGGAGCTGTTTTTT.

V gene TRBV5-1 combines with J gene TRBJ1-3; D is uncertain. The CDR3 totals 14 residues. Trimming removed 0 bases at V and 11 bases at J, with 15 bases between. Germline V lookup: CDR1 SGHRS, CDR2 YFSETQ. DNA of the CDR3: TGCGCCAGCAGCTTGGGCAGTACGGGGAGCGCCATATATTTT. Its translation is CASSLGSTGSAIYF.

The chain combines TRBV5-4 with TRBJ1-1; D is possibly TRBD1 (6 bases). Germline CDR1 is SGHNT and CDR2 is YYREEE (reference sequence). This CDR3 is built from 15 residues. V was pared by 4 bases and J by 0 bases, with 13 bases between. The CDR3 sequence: CASSKPGTLNTEAFF. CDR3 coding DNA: TGTGCCAGCAGCAAACCCGGGACATTGAACACTGAAGCTTTCTTT.

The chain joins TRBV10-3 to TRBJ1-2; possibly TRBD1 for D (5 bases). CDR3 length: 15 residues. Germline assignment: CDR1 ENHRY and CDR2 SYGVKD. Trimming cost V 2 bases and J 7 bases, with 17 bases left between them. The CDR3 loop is CAISEQGKVSGGYTF. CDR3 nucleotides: TGTGCCATCAGTGAGCAGGGAAAAGTCTCTGGTGGCTACACCTTC.

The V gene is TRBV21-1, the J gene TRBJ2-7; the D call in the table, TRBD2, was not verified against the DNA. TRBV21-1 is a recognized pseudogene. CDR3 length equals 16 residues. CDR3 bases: TGTGCCAGCAGTATGGTATTAGCTACACGTTTAGACGAGCAGTACTTC. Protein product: CASSMVLATRLDEQYF.